A few counts support the clone carrying this T cell receptor (beta chain). Its specificity is not known. This sample is drawn from a study of T cell repertoires in cytomegalovirus infection. Study in general: Carrying CMV and the relevant HLA type showed in public TCR beta signatures.

Using its own MiXCR run on the reads, TCRdb lists one record per CDR3 protein. The top ten clones hold roughly 9.7% of a sample with just over 150,000 distinct CDR3 sequences, roughly a quarter of them seen once. Study-level points and caveats: Within the response measured ex vivo, HLA-C-restricted CMV-specific TCR beta clonotypes were dominant. Carriage of CMV together with the relevant HLA was identifiable through cumulative public TCR beta family frequency.

Per the germline V gene, CDR1 is MGHRA and CDR2 is YSYEKL. V was pared by 1 base and J by 5 bases, with 12 bases between. The CDR3 is 15 amino acids. The V and J genes are TRBV4-1 and TRBJ1-5, with D possibly matching TRBD1 (5 bases). Specimen: PBMCs. The sequence was obtained from a human donor in good health (CMV status not recorded). Some clones in this sample may be carry-over from other donors' samples. CDR3 sequence reads: CASSQGLQGHQPQHF. The CDR3 region has the DNA TGCGCCAGCAGCCAAGGTCTGCAGGGTCATCAGCCCCAGCATTTT.